The rows below give T cell receptor beta chains drawn from one sample of a study of T-cell memory formation after mild COVID-19. From the 5' RACE reads, TCRdb called clonotypes with MiXCR, one entry per CDR3 protein. The top ten hold approximately 23% of the sample, which has 250,000 to 300,000 distinct CDR3 sequences, 8.2% seen once. The sequenced sample consisted of PBMCs or a T cell subset sorted from them (not recorded which). The receptor source for this set is a man between 18 and 29 years old who had mild COVID-19 (a few samples of this study predate the infection). Cell type and time point are not known. Each CDR3 is given with its conserved first and last residue. The D gene is left open where the match is weak. The size entry is marked missing in some rows and otherwise reads once, few, many or a size class.

d_call j_call clone_size v_call cdr3_aa cdr3_nt
. TRBJ2-3 many TRBV5-1 CASSEPTTDTQYF TGCGCCAGCAGCGAACCCACCACAGATACGCAGTATTTT
. TRBJ2-1 . TRBV6-2/TRBV6-3 CASSYVYNEQFF TGTGCCAGCAGTTACGTCTACAATGAGCAGTTCTTC
. TRBJ2-1 few TRBV7-2 CASSLGASVRNNEQFF TGTGCCAGCAGCTTAGGGGCTAGCGTCCGAAACAATGAGCAGTTCTTC
. TRBJ2-3 . TRBV7-2 CASSFSGTATDTQYF TGTGCCAGCAGCTTTAGCGGGACAGCCACAGATACGCAGTATTTT
. TRBJ2-5 . TRBV11-2 CASSFDYVQTQYF TGTGCCAGCAGCTTTGACTATGTGCAGACCCAGTACTTC
. TRBJ1-4 few TRBV7-2 CASSGLGEKLFF TGTGCCAGCAGCGGCCTGGGGGAAAAACTGTTTTTT
. TRBJ1-4 . TRBV6-2/TRBV6-3 CASSYLITTGTGDDEKLFF TGTGCCAGCAGTTACTTGATAACTACAGGTACCGGGGATGATGAAAAACTGTTTTTT
. TRBJ2-6 . TRBV12-3/TRBV12-4 CASRLGRVRSGANVLTF TGTGCCAGCAGGCTTGGCAGGGTCAGGTCTGGGGCCAACGTCCTGACTTTC
TRBD2 TRBJ2-1 few TRBV11-1 CASRPGGGYNEQFF TGTGCCAGCAGGCCCGGGGGGGGCTACAATGAGCAGTTCTTC
. TRBJ1-5 . TRBV6-1 CASSAGQNDQPQHF TGTGCCAGCAGCGCCGGACAGAACGATCAGCCCCAGCATTTT
. TRBJ1-6 many TRBV12-3/TRBV12-4 CASSLPRPNSPLHF TGTGCCAGCAGTTTACCAAGACCTAATTCACCCCTCCACTTT
TRBD2 TRBJ2-3 . TRBV5-6 CASSPDLAADTQYF TGTGCCAGCAGCCCGGATCTAGCGGCAGATACGCAGTATTTT
TRBD1 TRBJ2-5 . TRBV6-5 CASRGQGETQYF TGTGCCAGTCGGGGACAGGGAGAGACCCAGTACTTC
. TRBJ2-3 few TRBV29-1 CSVDSGADTQYF TGCAGCGTTGATAGTGGAGCAGATACGCAGTATTTT
. TRBJ1-2 few TRBV4-2 CASSQGGGSYGYTF TGTGCCAGCAGCCAGGGGGGGGGCTCCTATGGCTACACCTTC
TRBD1 TRBJ2-1 . TRBV20-1 CSAEGQGSYNEQFF TGCAGTGCTGAGGGACAGGGATCCTACAATGAGCAGTTCTTC
. TRBJ2-1 . TRBV7-9 CASTRGQGSSYNAQFF TGTGCCAGCACCCGGGGGCAGGGCTCCTCCTACAATGCGCAGTTCTTC
. TRBJ2-1 . TRBV14 CASSPTPGGLKFF TGTGCCAGCAGCCCTACTCCCGGGGGACTCAAGTTCTTC
. TRBJ2-1 . TRBV7-8 CASSSSGEVNEQFF TGTGCCAGCAGCTCCTCAGGGGAGGTTAATGAGCAGTTCTTC
. TRBJ2-2 many TRBV5-1 CASSLRGYTGELFF TGCGCCAGCAGCCTGCGGGGTTACACCGGGGAGCTGTTTTTT
. TRBJ1-1 . TRBV29-1 CSVGRPAGGEAFF TGCAGCGTCGGACGTCCGGCAGGAGGTGAAGCTTTCTTT
. TRBJ1-6 few TRBV21-1 CASSKFRLQYQDSPLHF TGTGCCAGCAGCAAGTTCCGGCTGCAGTATCAGGATTCACCCCTCCACTTT
. TRBJ2-3 . TRBV12-3/TRBV12-4 CASSLYFGGRTDTQYF TGTGCCAGCAGTTTATATTTCGGGGGCAGGACAGATACGCAGTATTTT
. TRBJ2-3 few TRBV9 CASSGPLRGSDTQYF TGTGCCAGCAGCGGCCCATTGAGGGGTTCAGATACGCAGTATTTT
TRBD1 TRBJ2-1 . TRBV6-5 CASRHRQGRNEQFF TGTGCCAGCAGACACCGACAGGGCCGCAATGAGCAGTTCTTC